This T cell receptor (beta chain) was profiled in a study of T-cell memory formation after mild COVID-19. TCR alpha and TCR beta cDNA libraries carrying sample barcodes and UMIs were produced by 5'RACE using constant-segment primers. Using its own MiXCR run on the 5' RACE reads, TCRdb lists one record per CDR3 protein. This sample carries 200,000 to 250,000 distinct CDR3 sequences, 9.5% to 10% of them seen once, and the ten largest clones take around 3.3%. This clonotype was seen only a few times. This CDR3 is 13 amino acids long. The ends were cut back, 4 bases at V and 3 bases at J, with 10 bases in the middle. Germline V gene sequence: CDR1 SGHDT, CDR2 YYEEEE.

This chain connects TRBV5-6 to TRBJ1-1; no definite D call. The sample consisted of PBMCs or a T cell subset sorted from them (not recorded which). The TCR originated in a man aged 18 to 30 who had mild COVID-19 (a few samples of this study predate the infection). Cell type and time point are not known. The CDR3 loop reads CASSLVLYTEAFF. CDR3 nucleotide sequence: TGTGCCAGCAGCCTGGTCTTATACACTGAAGCTTTCTTT.